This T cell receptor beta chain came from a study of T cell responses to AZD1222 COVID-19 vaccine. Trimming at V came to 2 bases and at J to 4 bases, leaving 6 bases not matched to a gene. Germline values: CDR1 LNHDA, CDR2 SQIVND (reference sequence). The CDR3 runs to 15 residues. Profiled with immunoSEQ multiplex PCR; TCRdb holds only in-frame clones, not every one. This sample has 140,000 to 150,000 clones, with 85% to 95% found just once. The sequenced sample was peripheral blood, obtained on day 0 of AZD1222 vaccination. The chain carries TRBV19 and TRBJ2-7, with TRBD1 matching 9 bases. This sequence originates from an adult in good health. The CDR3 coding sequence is TGTGCCAGTAGTATAAGGCGACAGGGGGTATACGAGCAGTACTTC. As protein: CASSIRRQGVYEQYF. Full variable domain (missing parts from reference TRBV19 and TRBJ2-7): DGGITQSPKYLFRKEGQNVTLSCEQNLNHDAMYWYRQDPGQGLRLIYYSQIVNDFQKGDIAEGYSVSREKKESFPLTVTSAQKNPTAFYLCASSIRRQGVYEQYFGPGTRLTVT.